Below, 24 T cell receptor beta chains from the same sample are listed, as sequenced in a study of T cells expressing NK-cell markers. TCRdb reprocessed the 5' RACE reads, with one entry per CDR3 protein and no DNA. Its listing shows about 380,000 distinct CDR3 sequences. Sample: blood T cells: a sorted CD56 or NKG2C T cell subset, CD4+ or CD8+ T cells, or bulk PBMC T cells (not recorded which). The receptors derive from a man aged 18-70 years in good health.

The V gene is TRBV9, the J gene TRBJ1-6. The CDR3 is 14 amino acids. Germline lookup yields CDR1 SGDLS and CDR2 YYNGEE. CDR3 protein: CASSLTTNNSPLHF.

The V call is TRBV25-1, the J call TRBJ2-5; absent DNA, TCRdb's TRBD1 call cannot be checked. CDR1 and CDR2 (germline): MGHDK, SYGVNS. The CDR3 runs to 15 residues. CDR3 amino acids: CASSESTGSGETQYF.

CDR3 region: CASSLLSGAAYNEQFF. This rearrangement joins TRBV7-8 to TRBJ2-1; TCRdb picks TRBD1, but there is no DNA to check that call. Germline V lookup: CDR1 SGHVS, CDR2 FQNEAQ. The CDR3 runs 16 residues. Full variable domain (remainder filled in from reference TRBV7-8 and TRBJ2-1): GAGVSQSPRYKVAKRGQDVALRCDPISGHVSLFWYQQALGQGPEFLTYFQNEAQLDKSGLPSDRFFAERPEGSVSTLKIQRTQQEDSAVYLCASSLLSGAAYNEQFFGPGTRLTVL.

The CDR3 protein is CASSKIAAPDDTQYF. The rearrangement links TRBV12-3 or TRBV12-4 to TRBJ2-3. This CDR3 has 15 amino acids.

The chain employs TRBV27 and TRBJ2-5; TCRdb outputs TRBD1, but without DNA this stays unchecked. Per germline, CDR1 MNHEY and CDR2 SMNVEV (reference sequence). This CDR3 is 14 amino acids long. The chain's CDR3 is CASSLKGTTETQYF.

This chain joins TRBV6-1 and TRBJ2-5; there is no DNA to check the TCRdb D call of TRBD1. Germline-derived CDR1 and CDR2 are MNHNS and SASEGT. The CDR3 is 15 residues long. CDR3 sequence reads: CASIPGKRTRETQYF.

V usage is TRBV10-3 and J usage is TRBJ1-6; checking the TCRdb D call of TRBD1 is not possible without DNA. This CDR3 region has 14 residues. Germline lookup yields CDR1 ENHRY and CDR2 SYGVKD. Here the CDR3 reads CAIRADRPNSPLHF.

This chain uses TRBV7-9 with TRBJ2-4. The CDR3 has 15 residues. Germline CDR1 SEHNR, CDR2 FQNEAQ (reference sequence). The CDR3 reads CASSQAGVAKNIQYF.

This CDR3 is CASSPRRGQSDTQYF. The chain uses TRBV7-3 and TRBJ2-3; there is no DNA to check the TCRdb D call of TRBD1. Germline V lookup: CDR1 SGHTA, CDR2 FQGTGA. The CDR3 is made up of 15 amino acids.

The V gene is TRBV20-1, the J gene TRBJ2-7; TCRdb selects TRBD1, and the lack of DNA leaves this call unchecked. This CDR3 has 14 amino acids. Germline CDR1 reads DFQATT; CDR2 reads SNEGSKA (reference sequence). CDR3 sequence: CSARKQETVYEQYF.

The J gene is TRBJ1-2, the V gene TRBV20-1; TCRdb's D call of TRBD1 is untestable without DNA. This CDR3 comprises 15 residues. CDR1 is DFQATT and CDR2 is SNEGSKA in the germline V gene (reference sequence). The CDR3 sequence: CSANSGTGLNYGYTF.

This chain uses TRBV21-1 with TRBJ2-7; the D call from TCRdb, TRBD1, cannot be confirmed without DNA. TRBV21-1 is described as a pseudogene. The CDR3 is made up of 15 amino acids. Here the CDR3 reads CASRDPGGRPYEQYF.

The chain is built from TRBV7-9 and TRBJ2-3; absent DNA, TCRdb's TRBD1 call cannot be checked. The CDR3 has 16 residues. CDR1 is SEHNR and CDR2 is FQNEAQ in the germline V gene (reference sequence). This chain's CDR3 is CASSLGQGSATDTQYF.

This chain joins TRBV6-5 and TRBJ2-7; TCRdb outputs TRBD1, but without DNA this stays unchecked. CDR1 and CDR2 from the germline V gene are MNHEY and SVGAGI. CDR3 length equals 15 residues. The CDR3 loop reads CASSYSAHRGTEQYF.

The chain has TRBV5-1 and TRBJ2-3. This CDR3 region has 15 residues. Germline V gives CDR1 SGHRS, CDR2 YFSETQ. The CDR3 sequence: CASSLEIAAADTQYF.

The V and J genes are TRBV10-3 and TRBJ2-3; there is no DNA to check the TCRdb D call of TRBD2. The CDR3 totals 15 residues. Germline V gives CDR1 ENHRY, CDR2 SYGVKD. The CDR3 sequence is CAISVLASETDTQYF.

The rearrangement uses TRBV6-1 and TRBJ2-2; there is no DNA to check the TCRdb D call of TRBD2. The CDR3 is 14 amino acids. The germline gives CDR1 MNHNS, CDR2 SASEGT. CDR3 sequence: CASSRLYNTGELFF.

This chain links TRBV11-1 with TRBJ2-3; TCRdb reports TRBD1, a call that lacks DNA to check it against. This CDR3 is 16 amino acids long. The germline V gene has CDR1 SGHAT and CDR2 FQDESV (reference sequence). The CDR3: CASRQPGQGAEDTQYF.

This chain uses TRBV9 with TRBJ1-5. CDR1 and CDR2 from the germline V gene are SGDLS and YYNGEE. The CDR3 spans 16 residues. CDR3 amino acids: CASSVGIGNSNQPQHF.

The chain combines TRBV12-3 or TRBV12-4 with TRBJ2-6; TCRdb indicates TRBD1, and absent DNA this call remains unverified. This CDR3 region has 17 residues. The CDR3 here is CASSYRVVGSGANVLTF.

The gene calls are TRBV19 and TRBJ1-5; there is no DNA to check the TCRdb D call of TRBD1. Germline V gene lookup returns CDR1 LNHDA and CDR2 SQIVND (reference sequence). There are 14 residues in the CDR3. The CDR3 spells CASVLGGLNQPQHF.

V is TRBV18 and J is TRBJ2-7. CDR1 and CDR2 from the germline V gene are KGHSH and LQKENI. The CDR3 runs 15 residues. This chain's CDR3 is CASSPSQRVLNEQYF.

The V gene is TRBV7-9, the J gene TRBJ1-2; TCRdb's D call of TRBD1 is untestable without DNA. Germline V gene sequence: CDR1 SEHNR, CDR2 FQNEAQ (reference sequence). CDR3 length equals 14 residues. CDR3 in amino acids: CASSSSGGSPGYTF.

The rearrangement joins TRBV3-1 to TRBJ2-1. The CDR3 is 15 residues long. CDR1 and CDR2 (germline): LGHDT, YNNKEL (reference sequence). CDR3 in amino acids: CASSQEERPYNEQFF.